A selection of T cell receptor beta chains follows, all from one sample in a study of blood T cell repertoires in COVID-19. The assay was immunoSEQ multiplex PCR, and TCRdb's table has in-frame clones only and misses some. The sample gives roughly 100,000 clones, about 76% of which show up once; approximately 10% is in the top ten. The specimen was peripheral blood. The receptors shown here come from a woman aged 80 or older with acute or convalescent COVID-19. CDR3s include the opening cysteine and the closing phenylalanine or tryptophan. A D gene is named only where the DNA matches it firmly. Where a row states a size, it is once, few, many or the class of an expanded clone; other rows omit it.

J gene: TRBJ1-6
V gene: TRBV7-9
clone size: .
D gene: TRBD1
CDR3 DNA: TGTGCCAGCAGCTTACCGGACAGGGTTTCCTATAATTCACCCCTCCACTTT
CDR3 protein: CASSLPDRVSYNSPLHF

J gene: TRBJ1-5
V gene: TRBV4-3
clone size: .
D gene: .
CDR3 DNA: TGCGCCAGCAGCCAAGCGTCGGGCAATCAGCCCCAGCATTTT
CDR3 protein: CASSQASGNQPQHF

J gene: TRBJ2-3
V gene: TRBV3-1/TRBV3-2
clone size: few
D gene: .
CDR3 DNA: TGTGCCAGCAGCCAATACAGGGATGGGGAAGGATGCGAAGATACGCAGTATTTT
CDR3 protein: CASSQYRDGEGCEDTQYF

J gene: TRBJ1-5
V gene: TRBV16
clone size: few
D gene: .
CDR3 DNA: TGTGCCAGCAGCCCGGCCGGGATGGCCAATCAGCCCCAGCATTTT
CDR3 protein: CASSPAGMANQPQHF

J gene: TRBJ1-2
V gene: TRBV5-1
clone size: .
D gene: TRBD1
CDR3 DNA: TGCGCCAGCAGCCCGTCGACAGGGGGTATGGGACACACCTTC
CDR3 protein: CASSPSTGGMGHTF

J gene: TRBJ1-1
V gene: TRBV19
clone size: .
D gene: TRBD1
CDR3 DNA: TGTGCCAGTTCAGGGGGCTCTGGTAACGCTGAAGCTTTCTTT
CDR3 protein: CASSGGSGNAEAFF

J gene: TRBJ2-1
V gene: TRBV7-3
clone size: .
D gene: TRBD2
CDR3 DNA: TGTGCCAGCAGCTCCTATCTAGCGGGAGGGTGGAATGAGCAGTTCTTC
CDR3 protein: CASSSYLAGGWNEQFF

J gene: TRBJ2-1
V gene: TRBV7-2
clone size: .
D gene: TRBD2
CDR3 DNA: TGTGCCAGCAGCCCCCAAACGACTAGCGGGTGGTCCTACAATGAGCAGTTCTTC
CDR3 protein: CASSPQTTSGWSYNEQFF

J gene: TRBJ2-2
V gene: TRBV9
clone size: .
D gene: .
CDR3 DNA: TGTGCCAGCAGCGTAGCTACCTTGGGGAGTACGAACACCGGGGAGCTGTTTTTT
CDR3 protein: CASSVATLGSTNTGELFF

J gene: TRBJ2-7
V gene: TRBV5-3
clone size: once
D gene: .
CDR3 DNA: TGTGCCAGAAGCACGGGACAAGGAAAAAGGGAGCAGTACTTC
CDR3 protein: CARSTGQGKREQYF

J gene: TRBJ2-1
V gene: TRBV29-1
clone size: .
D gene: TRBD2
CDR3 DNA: TGCAGCGTTGAATTAAGCGGGAGAGGGTCCTACAATGAGCAGTTCTTC
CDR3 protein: CSVELSGRGSYNEQFF

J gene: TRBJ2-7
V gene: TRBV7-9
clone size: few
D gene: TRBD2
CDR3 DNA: TGTGCCAGCAGCTTGCTAGCGGGAGACTACGAGCAGTACTTC
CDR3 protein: CASSLLAGDYEQYF

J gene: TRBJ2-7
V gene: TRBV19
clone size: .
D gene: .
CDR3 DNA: TGTGCCAGTAGCATAGGGCCCTACGAGCAGTACTTC
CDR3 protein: CASSIGPYEQYF

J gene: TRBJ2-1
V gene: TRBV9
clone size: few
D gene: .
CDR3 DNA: TGTGCCAGCAGCGTAGAAGTGACACAGTACAATGAGCAGTTCTTC
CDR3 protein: CASSVEVTQYNEQFF

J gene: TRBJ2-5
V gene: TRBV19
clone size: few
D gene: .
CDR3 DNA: TGTGCCAGTAGTATGGGAAGGGGCCCACAAGAGACCCAGTACTTC
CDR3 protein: CASSMGRGPQETQYF

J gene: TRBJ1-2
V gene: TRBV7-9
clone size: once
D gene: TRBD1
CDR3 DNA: TGTGCCAGCAGCTTAAGACAGGGTGATTACACCTTC
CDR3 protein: CASSLRQGDYTF

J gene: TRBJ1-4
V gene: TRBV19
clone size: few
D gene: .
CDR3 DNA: TGTGCCAGTAGTACCCCGACAGGATTTAATGAAAAACTGTTTTTT
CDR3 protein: CASSTPTGFNEKLFF